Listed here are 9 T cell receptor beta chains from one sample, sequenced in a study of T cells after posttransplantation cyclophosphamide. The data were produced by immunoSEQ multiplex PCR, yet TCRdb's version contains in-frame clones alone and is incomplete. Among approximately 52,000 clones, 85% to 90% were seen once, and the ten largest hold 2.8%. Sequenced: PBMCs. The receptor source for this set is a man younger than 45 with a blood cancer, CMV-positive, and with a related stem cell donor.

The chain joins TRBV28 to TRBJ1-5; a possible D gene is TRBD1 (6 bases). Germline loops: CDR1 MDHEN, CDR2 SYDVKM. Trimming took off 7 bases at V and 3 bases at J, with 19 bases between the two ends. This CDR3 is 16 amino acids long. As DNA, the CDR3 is TGTGCCAGCACCGTTACTCCCGGACAGTTCAATCAGCCCCAGCATTTT. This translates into CASTVTPGQFNQPQHF. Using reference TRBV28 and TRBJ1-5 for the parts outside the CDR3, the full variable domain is DVKVTQSSRYLVKRTGEKVFLECVQDMDHENMFWYRQDPGLGLRLIYFSYDVKMKEKGDIPEGYSVSREKKERFSLILESASTNQTSMYLCASTVTPGQFNQPQHFGDGTRLSIL.

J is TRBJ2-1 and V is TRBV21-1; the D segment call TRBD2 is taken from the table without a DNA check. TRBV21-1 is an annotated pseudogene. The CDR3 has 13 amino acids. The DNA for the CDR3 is TGTGCCAGCAGAGCGGGACCCGACAATGAGCAGTTCTTC. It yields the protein CASRAGPDNEQFF.

The DNA for the CDR3 is TGTGCCAGCAGCAATCCGGGACTAGCGGGAGGGCCCGGGTCCTACGAGCAGTACTTC. It encodes CASSNPGLAGGPGSYEQYF. This rearrangement joins TRBV7-9 to TRBJ2-7; 16 bases are shared with TRBD2. Germline V gene data show CDR1 as SEHNR and CDR2 as FQNEAQ (reference sequence). V lost 5 bases and J lost 1; bases outside the gene matches: 11. This CDR3 region has 19 residues.

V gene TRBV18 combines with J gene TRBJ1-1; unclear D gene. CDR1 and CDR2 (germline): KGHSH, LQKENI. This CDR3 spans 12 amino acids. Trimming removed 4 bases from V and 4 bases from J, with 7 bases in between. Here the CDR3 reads CASSLLGTEAFF. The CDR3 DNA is TGTGCCAGCTCACTACTCGGCACTGAAGCTTTCTTT.

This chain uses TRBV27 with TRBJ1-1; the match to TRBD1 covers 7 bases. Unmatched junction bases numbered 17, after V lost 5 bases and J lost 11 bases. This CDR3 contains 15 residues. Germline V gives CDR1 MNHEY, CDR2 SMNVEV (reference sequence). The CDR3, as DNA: TGTGCCAGCAGTACCCGGGGCAGGGGGGACGTCGGTGCTTTCTTT. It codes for CASSTRGRGDVGAFF.

The DNA for the CDR3 is TGTGCCATCAGTCTAGATCCCACCGACTATGGCTACACCTTC. This sequence encodes CAISLDPTDYGYTF. This chain links TRBV10-3 with TRBJ1-2; no definite D call. Germline CDR1 is ENHRY and CDR2 is SYGVKD. This CDR3 has 14 residues. V lost 5 bases to trimming and J lost 3 bases, with 13 bases between them.

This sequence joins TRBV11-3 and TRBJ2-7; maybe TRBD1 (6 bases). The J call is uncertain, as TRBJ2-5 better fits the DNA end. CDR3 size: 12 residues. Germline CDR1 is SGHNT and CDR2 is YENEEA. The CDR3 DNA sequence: TGTGCCAGCAGCCCACAGGGTGTGACCCAGTACTTC. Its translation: CASSPQGVTQYF.

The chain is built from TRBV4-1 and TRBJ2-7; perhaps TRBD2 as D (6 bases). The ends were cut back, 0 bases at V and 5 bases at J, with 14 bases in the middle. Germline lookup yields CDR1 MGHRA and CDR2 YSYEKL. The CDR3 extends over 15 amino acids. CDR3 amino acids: CASSQDRGGGDEQYF. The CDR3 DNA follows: TGCGCCAGCAGCCAAGATCGGGGAGGCGGGGACGAGCAGTACTTC.

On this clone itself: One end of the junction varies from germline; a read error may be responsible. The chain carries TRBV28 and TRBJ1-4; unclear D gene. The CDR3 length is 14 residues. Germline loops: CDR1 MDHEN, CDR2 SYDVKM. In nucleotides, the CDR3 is TGTGCCAGCAGTCTACTCCACACTACTGAAAAACTGTTTTTT. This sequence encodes CASSLLHTTEKLFF. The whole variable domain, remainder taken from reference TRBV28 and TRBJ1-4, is DVKVTQSSRYLVKRTGEKVFLECVQDMDHENMFWYRQDPGLGLRLIYFSYDVKMKEKGDIPEGYSVSREKKERFSLILESASTNQTSMYLCASSLLHTTEKLFFGSGTQLSVL.